The sequence of this T cell receptor beta chain was determined in a study of cytomegalovirus exposure and HLA in healthy donors. Study results and caveats: TCR beta sequences reportedly predicted the HLA-A and HLA-B alleles of most subjects accurately. The likely origin of a cluster of highly shared sequence variants was a sequencing artifact. Exclusion as indistinguishable affected some V segments, including TRBV6-2 and TRBV6-3.

13 Jbeta primers and 60 Vbeta primers were used for the PCR. Some clones are missing from TCRdb's copy, which holds only in-frame ones; the method was immunoSEQ multiplex PCR. The listing contains around 100,000 clones. CDR3 length equals 15 residues. Losses at the gene ends were 5 bases for V and 4 bases for J; bases not matched to a gene: 11. CDR1 and CDR2 (germline): LNHDA, SQIVND (reference sequence). Regarding this clone: What it binds is not known.

Donors had nominal health at sampling but likely had unrecorded immune exposures. The clonotype originates from a man aged 50-59 years in good health and CMV-seronegative. The genes are TRBV19 and TRBJ2-7, with 7 bases aligning to TRBD1. The specimen was PBMCs. CDR3 in DNA: TGTGCCAGTAGTGACTGGGACAGTGCTTGGTACGAGCAGTACTTC. It is translated as CASSDWDSAWYEQYF.